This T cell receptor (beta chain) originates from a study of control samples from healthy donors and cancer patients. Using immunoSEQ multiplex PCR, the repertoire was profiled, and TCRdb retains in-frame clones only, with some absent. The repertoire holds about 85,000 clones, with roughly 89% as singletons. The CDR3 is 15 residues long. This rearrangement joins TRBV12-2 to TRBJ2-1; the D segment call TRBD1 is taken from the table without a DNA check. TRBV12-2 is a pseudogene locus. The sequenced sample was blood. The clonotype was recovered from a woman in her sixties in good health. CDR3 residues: CASRLAPGSYNEQFF. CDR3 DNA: TGTGCAAGTCGCTTAGCGCCAGGCTCCTACAATGAGCAGTTCTTC.